This T cell receptor beta chain was found in a study of tumor-infiltrating lymphocytes in primary liver carcinoma (dated by TCRdb to about 2017). In terms of the full investigation: Hepatocellular carcinoma (four) or combined HCC and intrahepatic cholangiocarcinoma (one) was present in the five patients, who were three men and two women aged 30 to 69 years. The five patients had tumors staged T1-T3 N0M0, with maximum diameters ranging from roughly 4 to 10 cm. Samples yielded roughly 3.65 to 7.5 million productive TCRbeta reads; read depth did not differ significantly between tissue types. Across five regions of each liver tumor, along with adjacent normal tissue and blood, the study brought together TCRbeta repertoire sequencing, expression microarrays and whole-exome sequencing. TCRbeta repertoire sequencing covered roughly 35 specimens from 5 patients: around 25 tumor regions, 5 adjacent noncancerous liver tissues and 5 peripheral blood samples. High reproducibility was observed for the technical replicate repertoires, with mean shared-clone rates roughly 0.89 and correlation coefficients above 0.98. Broad study findings and their caveats: Only the TCR beta chain was sequenced, so true repertoire diversity is likely underestimated because unpaired alpha chains were not captured. The top 250 clones made up a significantly larger repertoire fraction in tumors than in blood (p = 0.039). Only five or six patients were included in the study, and the authors note that the findings should be validated in a larger study. Comparison of CD4+ and CD8+ T cell repertoires was precluded by the use of bulk unsorted samples. Consistent with antigen-driven expansion, pairs of tumor regions showed higher repertoire overlap (mean approximately 35%) than either tumor-adjacent pairs (about 17%) or tumor-blood pairs (about 15%).

Details on this clonotype: Its antigen remains undetermined. Per-nucleotide qualities are absent, and no much larger clonotype sits a single base away.

Using a constant-region primer and ProtoScript II reverse transcriptase, TCRbeta-specific cDNA was reverse-transcribed from approximately 0.55 ug total RNA. The TCRbeta libraries were prepared through three rounds of nested multiplex PCR following a slightly modified ARM-PCR procedure. Each of the first two PCR rounds ran for around 10 cycles using multiplex TRBV1-TRBV30 forward primers together with a Cbeta reverse primer. A final 25-cycle PCR with Deep VentR polymerase added sample barcodes and Illumina adapters. Before sequencing, amplicons between 200 and 500 bp were purified from gel using a QIAquick gel extraction kit. The TCRbeta amplicons were sequenced with 250-bp paired-end reads on an Illumina HiSeq 2500. For the original study's pipeline: Trimmomatic v0.33 was used to quality-trim the reads, and FLASH v1.2.11 was used to merge paired reads so that full CDR3 sequences could be recovered. MiGEC v1.2.1b assigned V, D and J germline segments to the rearranged TCRbeta sequences. Clonotype statistics, along with Shannon-Wiener diversity indices, were calculated using VDJtools v1.0.0. Except for diversity analysis, only the 250 most abundant clonotypes of each sample were used in subsequent analyses to reduce sampling bias. TCRdb cleaned the public reads at Q25 with fastp, built clones with MiXCR and kept in-frame beta chains. Duplicate CDR3 protein sequences are folded into a single record with the most common DNA and genes. The V and J calls and clone size come from TCRdb's table, not from the authors' own analysis. Within this sample are 90,000 to 150,000 distinct CDR3 sequences, with 55% to 70% of them counted one time only. The top ten clonotypes cover 8% to 9% of the sample.

Without any cell sorting, total RNA and DNA were extracted together from about 20-30 mg of bulk tissue using the AllPrep DNA/RNA mini kit. Surgical resection was performed in China between 2015 and early 2016 on about 5 patients with histopathologically diagnosed primary liver carcinoma. Patients had chronic HBV infection and were treatment-naive at sampling. Pieces of fresh tumor and adjacent tissue were cut in half, with one half kept in RNAlater at -80 degrees C and the other half sent for histology. V loses 1 base, J loses 3 bases, and the germline ends lie 10 bases apart. The CDR3 numbers 15 residues from cysteine through phenylalanine. The only DNA kept is the CDR3, 45 bases in frame from the first base. Reading the germline V gene gives CDR1 MDHEN and CDR2 SYDVKM.

This receptor was taken from a woman in her sixties with primary liver carcinoma and hepatitis B virus infection. Sequencing was performed on tumor-adjacent normal liver tissue. This chain joins TRBV28 to TRBJ1-3, with no confident D gene call. The DNA sequence is TGTGCCAGCAGTTTATTGGCCTGGGATGGAAACACCATATATTTT. The encoded protein is CASSLLAWDGNTIYF.